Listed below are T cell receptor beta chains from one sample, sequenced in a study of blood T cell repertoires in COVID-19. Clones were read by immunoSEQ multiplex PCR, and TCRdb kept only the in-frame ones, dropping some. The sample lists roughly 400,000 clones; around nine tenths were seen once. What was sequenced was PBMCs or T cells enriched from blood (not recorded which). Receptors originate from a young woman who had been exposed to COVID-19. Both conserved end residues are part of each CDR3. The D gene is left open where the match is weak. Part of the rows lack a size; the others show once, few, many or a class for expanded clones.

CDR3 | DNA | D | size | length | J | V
CSAGDFYGYTF | TGCAGTGCAGGGGATTTCTATGGCTACACCTTC | NA | many | 11 | TRBJ1-2 | TRBV20-1
CASRPQGAGWRYEQYF | TGTGCCAGCAGGCCACAAGGCGCGGGATGGCGCTACGAGCAGTACTTC | NA | few | 16 | TRBJ2-7 | TRBV28
CSVEAWGGYQPQHF | TGCAGCGTTGAGGCCTGGGGAGGGTATCAGCCCCAGCATTTT | NA | NA | 14 | TRBJ1-5 | TRBV29-1
CASSSQGALSYGYTF | TGTGCCAGCAGCTCCCAGGGGGCCCTCAGCTATGGCTACACCTTC | TRBD1 | NA | 15 | TRBJ1-2 | TRBV6-5
CASSLGGSETQYF | TGTGCCAGCAGTTTAGGCGGGAGCGAGACCCAGTACTTC | TRBD2 | NA | 13 | TRBJ2-5 | TRBV12-3/TRBV12-4
CASSEVSLLGDTQYF | TGTGCCAGCAGTGAAGTCAGCTTACTAGGGGATACGCAGTATTTT | NA | NA | 15 | TRBJ2-3 | TRBV6-1
CATRQQETQYF | TGTGCCACCAGACAGCAAGAGACCCAGTACTTC | NA | NA | 11 | TRBJ2-5 | TRBV28
CASSVGQGALGYTF | TGTGCCAGCAGCGTAGGACAGGGGGCGCTTGGCTACACCTTC | TRBD1 | few | 14 | TRBJ1-2 | TRBV9
CASSPVGGPYDEQFF | TGTGCCAGCAGCCCAGTGGGGGGGCCTTATGATGAGCAGTTCTTC | NA | once | 15 | TRBJ2-1 | TRBV7-8
CASSQVTSGGGELFF | TGTGCCAGCAGCCAAGTGACTAGCGGAGGCGGGGAGCTGTTTTTT | TRBD2 | NA | 15 | TRBJ2-2 | TRBV3-1/TRBV3-2